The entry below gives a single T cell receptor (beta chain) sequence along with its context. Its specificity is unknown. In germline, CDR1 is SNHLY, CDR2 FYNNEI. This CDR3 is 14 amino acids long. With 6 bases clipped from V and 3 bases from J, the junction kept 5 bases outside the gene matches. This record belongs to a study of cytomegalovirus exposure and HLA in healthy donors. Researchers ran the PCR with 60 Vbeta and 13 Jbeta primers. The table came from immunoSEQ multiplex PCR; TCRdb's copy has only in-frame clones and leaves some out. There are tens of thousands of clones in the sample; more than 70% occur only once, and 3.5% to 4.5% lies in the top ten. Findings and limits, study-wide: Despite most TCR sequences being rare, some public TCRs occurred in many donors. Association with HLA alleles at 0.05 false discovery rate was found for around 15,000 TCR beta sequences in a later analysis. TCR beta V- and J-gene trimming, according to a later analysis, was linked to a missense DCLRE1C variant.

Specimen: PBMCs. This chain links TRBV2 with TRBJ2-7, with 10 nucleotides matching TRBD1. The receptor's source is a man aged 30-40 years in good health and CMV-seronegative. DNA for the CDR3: TGTGCCAGCAGCTCCGGACAGGGGGACTACGAGCAGTACTTC. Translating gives CASSSGQGDYEQYF. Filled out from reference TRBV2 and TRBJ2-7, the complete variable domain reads EPEVTQTPSHQVTQMGQEVILRCVPISNHLYFYWYRQILGQKVEFLVSFYNNEISEKSEIFDDQFSVERPDGSNFTLKIRSTKLEDSAMYFCASSSGQGDYEQYFGPGTRLTVT.